The 10 T cell receptor beta chains presented below share a single source sample, sequenced in a study of OX40 agonist ivuxolimab in advanced cancers. Generated by immunoSEQ multiplex PCR, the TCRdb table keeps only in-frame clones and is missing some. The top ten clones hold approximately 0.7% of a sample with nearly 60,000 clones, roughly four fifths of them seen once. The specimen comprised CD4+ or CD8+ T cells sorted from blood, sampled in a trial of the OX40 agonist ivuxolimab. The receptor set was obtained from an adult with an advanced solid tumor such as melanoma, head and neck, liver or kidney cancer.

Regarding this clone: The sample has other DNA sequences that encode this CDR3 too. The chain links TRBV6-5 to TRBJ2-3, with 7 bases fitting TRBD2. V shed 0 bases, J shed 1 base, and the junction held 1 base outside the gene matches. There are 15 residues in the CDR3. CDR1 is MNHEY and CDR2 is SVGAGI in the germline V gene. CDR3 loop: CASSYSGGGTDTQYF. CDR3 bases: TGTGCCAGCAGTTACTCGGGGGGGGGCACAGATACGCAGTATTTT.

The rearrangement joins TRBV5-4 to TRBJ2-1, with 7 bases matching TRBD1. Germline V gives CDR1 SGHNT, CDR2 YYREEE (reference sequence). Trimming removed 1 base from V and 12 bases from J; junction bases left unmatched: 10. The CDR3 loop spans 14 amino acids. CDR3 nucleotide sequence: TGTGCCAGCAGCTTGTTAACAGGGGCCCCGAGGCAGTTCTTC. It specifies CASSLLTGAPRQFF.

This sequence joins TRBV7-9 and TRBJ2-1; 12 bases match TRBD2. The CDR3 runs 17 residues. Germline V gives CDR1 SEHNR, CDR2 FQNEAQ (reference sequence). The J segment lost 7 bases and the V segment lost 5 bases, leaving 12 bases of the junction unmatched. The CDR3 is CASSPRWGTSGLNEQFF. The CDR3 region has the DNA TGTGCCAGCAGCCCCCGATGGGGGACTAGCGGGCTGAATGAGCAGTTCTTC. The entire variable domain, with the rest obtained from reference TRBV7-9 and TRBJ2-1, is as follows: DTGVSQNPRHKITKRGQNVTFRCDPISEHNRLYWYRQTLGQGPEFLTYFQNEAQLEKSRLLSDRFSAERPKGSFSTLEIQRTEQGDSAMYLCASSPRWGTSGLNEQFFGPGTRLTVL.

The V and J genes are TRBV7-3 and TRBJ1-2; 9 bases map to TRBD1. The germline V gene encodes CDR1 SGHTA and CDR2 FQGTGA. J lost 3 bases, V lost 6 bases, and 8 bases had no gene match. The CDR3 extends over 15 amino acids. CDR3 DNA sequence: TGTGCCAGCAGTCTAACAGGGGGCCGACACTATGGCTACACCTTC. Protein sequence: CASSLTGGRHYGYTF. Full variable domain (rest looked up from reference TRBV7-3 and TRBJ1-2): GAGVSQTPSNKVTEKGKYVELRCDPISGHTALYWYRQSLGQGPEFLIYFQGTGAADDSGLPNDRFFAVRPEGSVSTLKIQRTERGDSAVYLCASSLTGGRHYGYTFGSGTRLTVV.

The J gene is TRBJ2-3, the V gene TRBV5-6; possible D gene TRBD2, 5 bases. The V end was cut by 4 bases, the J end by 2 bases, with 11 bases between. Germline CDR1 is SGHDT and CDR2 is YYEEEE. This CDR3 has 14 amino acids. The CDR3 loop reads CASSVSGYTDTQYF. The DNA for the CDR3 is TGTGCCAGCAGCGTGAGCGGTTACACAGATACGCAGTATTTT.

The rearrangement links TRBV18 to TRBJ2-3; the match to TRBD2 covers 12 bases. J lost 4 bases, V lost 2 bases, and 4 bases had no gene match. The CDR3 is made up of 16 amino acids. Germline V gene sequence: CDR1 KGHSH, CDR2 LQKENI. CDR3 DNA: TGTGCCAGCTCACCATCTAGCGGGGGGGCGGCAGATACGCAGTATTTT. It is translated as CASSPSSGGAADTQYF.

The chain combines TRBV10-3 with TRBJ2-1; TRBD1 matches at 7 bases. The CDR3 spans 14 residues. The V gene end was trimmed by 6 bases and the J gene end by 3 bases; junction bases not matched to a gene: 5. Germline CDR1 and CDR2: ENHRY and SYGVKD. The CDR3 here is CAISTGAFYNEQFF. CDR3 coding DNA: TGTGCCATCAGCACAGGGGCCTTCTACAATGAGCAGTTCTTC.

The table lists this clone with many counts. The chain recombines TRBV2 with TRBJ1-5, with a possible D match to TRBD1 (5 bases). CDR1 SNHLY and CDR2 FYNNEI come from the germline V gene. Trimming left V 8 bases short and J 3 bases short, with 8 bases between. The CDR3 extends over 12 amino acids. The DNA of the CDR3 is TGTGCCAGCGGGGGGGACAATCAGCCCCAGCATTTT. It is translated as CASGGDNQPQHF.

The sample holds one count of this clone. The J gene is TRBJ2-1, the V gene TRBV7-2, with D possibly being TRBD1 (6 bases). The V gene's germline CDR1 is SGHTA and CDR2 FQGNSA. The V end was cut by 1 base, the J end by 1 base, with 8 bases between. This CDR3 has 15 amino acids. The CDR3 here is CASSLVGASYNEQFF. The CDR3 bases are TGTGCCAGCAGCTTAGTGGGGGCTTCCTACAATGAGCAGTTCTTC. The full variable domain, completed using reference TRBV7-2 and TRBJ2-1, is GAGVSQSPSNKVTEKGKDVELRCDPISGHTALYWYRQSLGQGLEFLIYFQGNSAPDKSGLPSDRFSAERTGGSVSTLTIQRTQQEDSAVYLCASSLVGASYNEQFFGPGTRLTVL.

The chain recombines TRBV5-1 with TRBJ2-7; D is perhaps TRBD2 (5 bases). The germline V gene has CDR1 SGHRS and CDR2 YFSETQ. V lost 5 bases, J lost 6 bases, and 18 bases lay in between. The CDR3 totals 14 residues. The CDR3 bases are TGCGCCAGCAGTGACGGGGTCAAGATACGCGAGCAGTACTTC. It codes for CASSDGVKIREQYF.